The present entry profiles one T cell receptor (beta chain) with its context. What it binds is unknown. TCR beta VDJ combinations and CDR3 sequences were profiled from genomic DNA. In TCRdb, the reads were re-called with MiXCR into one record per CDR3 protein. Of 150,000 to 200,000 distinct CDR3 sequences in the sample, roughly 50% are singletons; the top ten hold about 1.7%. The sample comes from a study of CD8+CD57+ T cells in acquired aplastic anemia. The wider study: Sorted cells (CD4+ and CD8+) yielded DNA amounts that averaged about 3.1 ug. Study-wide results and caveats: Both patients and controls carried the same twenty-nine CD8+ CDR3 sequences. Significant differences in CD8+ Simpson's diversity were not observed between patients and controls.

Sequenced patients had shown CD8+CD57+ cell expansion by flow cytometry. Trimming cost V 4 bases and J 0 bases, with 9 bases left between them. The CDR3 has 15 residues. Germline V gene sequence: CDR1 ENHRY, CDR2 SYGVKD. Sequencing was carried out using sorted CD4+, CD8+, or CD8+CD57+ T cells (not recorded which) from PBMCs. The rearrangement uses TRBV10-3 and TRBJ1-4; D is unresolved. The sequence came from a human donor with aplastic anemia. Here the CDR3 DNA reads TGTGCCATCAGTGGGCACGGGACAACTAATGAAAAACTGTTTTTT. It encodes CAISGHGTTNEKLFF.